This T cell receptor beta chain appears in the sequencing data of a study of T cell responses to AZD1222 COVID-19 vaccine. This CDR3 is built from 14 residues. Germline lookup yields CDR1 KGHDR and CDR2 SFDVKD. Trimming stripped 2 bases from V and 2 bases from J, with 8 bases between. Data came from immunoSEQ multiplex PCR; TCRdb stores just in-frame clones and leaves some out. This repertoire shows 150,000 to 200,000 clones, roughly 93% found once; its top ten account for around 4.3%. The chain links TRBV24-1 to TRBJ1-2; D is uncertain. This specimen was peripheral blood, taken on day 0 of AZD1222 vaccination. The receptor comes from an adult in good health. In nucleotides, the CDR3 is TGTGCCACCAGTGATTCACAGAAGAACTATGGCTACACCTTC. Its translation is CATSDSQKNYGYTF.